This T cell receptor (beta chain) was captured by sequencing in a study of cytomegalovirus exposure and HLA in healthy donors. V shed 3 bases, J shed 1 base, and the junction held 7 bases outside the gene matches. This CDR3 contains 17 residues. The germline V gene encodes CDR1 SGHRS and CDR2 YFSETQ. The primer mix had 60 Vbeta and 13 Jbeta primers. Profiling relied on immunoSEQ multiplex PCR, and the TCRdb table lists in-frame clones only, not all of them. The sample includes 100,000 to 150,000 clones, just under 85% seen only once; the top ten take 2.7%. This receptor was taken from a boy aged 2 to 10 in good health and CMV-seronegative. Material: PBMCs. The V and J genes are TRBV5-1 and TRBJ2-1; 10 positions agree with TRBD2. The DNA of the CDR3 is TGCGCCAGCAGCTCCGTAAGTAGCGGGGGGTCCTACAATGAGCAGTTCTTC. Encoded protein: CASSSVSSGGSYNEQFF.